This TCR beta chain appears in the sequencing data of a study of beta chain features in type 1 diabetes. Study-wide context: Patients and healthy donors were similar in age, gender and cell yields.

With respect to this clone: Its antigen is unidentified.

The study's findings and limits: Among all four CD4+ subsets, Type 1 diabetes patients had TCRB CDR3s that were moderately but significantly shorter.

Stem cell-like memory, regulatory, central memory and naive CD4+ cells were sorted via CD45RO/CCR7/CD25/CD127/CD95/CD27. V dropped 6 bases and J dropped 1 base, with 19 bases sitting between them. Germline V gives CDR1 LNHDA, CDR2 SQIVND (reference sequence). CDR3 length: 17 amino acids. Every bit of the isolated RNA underwent reverse transcription, so sequencing read expressed TCRB transcripts. Produced via immunoSEQ multiplex PCR; TCRdb's table is partial and in-frame only. The sample records about 270,000 clones, 13% to 15% being singletons. Sequences were obtained from naive CD4+ T cells from blood. The chain recombines TRBV19 with TRBJ1-5; a weak D match, TRBD1 (6 bases). This receptor was obtained from a man younger than 45 with type 1 diabetes. Written as DNA, the CDR3 is TGTGCCAGTAGATTTCGGGGGGCGGCTACGAGCAATCAGCCCCAGCATTTT. It yields the protein CASRFRGAATSNQPQHF. Looking up the rest from reference TRBV19 and TRBJ1-5 gives the full variable domain: DGGITQSPKYLFRKEGQNVTLSCEQNLNHDAMYWYRQDPGQGLRLIYYSQIVNDFQKGDIAEGYSVSREKKESFPLTVTSAQKNPTAFYLCASRFRGAATSNQPQHFGDGTRLSIL.